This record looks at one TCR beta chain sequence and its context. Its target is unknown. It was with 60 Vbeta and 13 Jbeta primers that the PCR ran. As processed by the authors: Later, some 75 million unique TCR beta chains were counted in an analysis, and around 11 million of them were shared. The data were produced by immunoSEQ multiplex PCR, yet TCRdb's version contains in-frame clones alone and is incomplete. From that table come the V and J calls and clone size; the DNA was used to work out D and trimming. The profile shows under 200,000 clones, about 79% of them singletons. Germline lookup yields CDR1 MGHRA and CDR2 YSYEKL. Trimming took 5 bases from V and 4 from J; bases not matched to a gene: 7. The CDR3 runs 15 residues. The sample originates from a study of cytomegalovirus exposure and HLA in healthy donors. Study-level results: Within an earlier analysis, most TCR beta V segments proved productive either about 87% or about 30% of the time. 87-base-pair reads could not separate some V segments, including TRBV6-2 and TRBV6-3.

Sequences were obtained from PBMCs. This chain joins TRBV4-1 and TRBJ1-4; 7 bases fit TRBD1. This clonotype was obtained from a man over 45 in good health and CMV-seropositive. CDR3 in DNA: TGCGCCAGCAGCTATACGGGACAGCTTAATGAAAAACTGTTTTTT. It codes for CASSYTGQLNEKLFF.